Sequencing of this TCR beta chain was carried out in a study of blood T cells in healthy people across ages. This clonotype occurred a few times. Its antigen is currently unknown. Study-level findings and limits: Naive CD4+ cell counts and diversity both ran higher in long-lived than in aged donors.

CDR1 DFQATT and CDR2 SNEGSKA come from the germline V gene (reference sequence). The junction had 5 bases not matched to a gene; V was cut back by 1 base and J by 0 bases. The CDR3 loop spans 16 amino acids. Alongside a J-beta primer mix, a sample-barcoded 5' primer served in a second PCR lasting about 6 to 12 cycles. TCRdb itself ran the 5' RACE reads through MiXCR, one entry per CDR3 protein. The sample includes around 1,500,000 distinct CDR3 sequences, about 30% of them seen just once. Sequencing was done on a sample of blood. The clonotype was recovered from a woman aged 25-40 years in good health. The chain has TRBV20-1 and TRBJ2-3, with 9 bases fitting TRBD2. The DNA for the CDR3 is TGCAGTGCTAGAGTCCAGCGGGGGGTCAGCACAGATACGCAGTATTTT. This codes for CSARVQRGVSTDTQYF.